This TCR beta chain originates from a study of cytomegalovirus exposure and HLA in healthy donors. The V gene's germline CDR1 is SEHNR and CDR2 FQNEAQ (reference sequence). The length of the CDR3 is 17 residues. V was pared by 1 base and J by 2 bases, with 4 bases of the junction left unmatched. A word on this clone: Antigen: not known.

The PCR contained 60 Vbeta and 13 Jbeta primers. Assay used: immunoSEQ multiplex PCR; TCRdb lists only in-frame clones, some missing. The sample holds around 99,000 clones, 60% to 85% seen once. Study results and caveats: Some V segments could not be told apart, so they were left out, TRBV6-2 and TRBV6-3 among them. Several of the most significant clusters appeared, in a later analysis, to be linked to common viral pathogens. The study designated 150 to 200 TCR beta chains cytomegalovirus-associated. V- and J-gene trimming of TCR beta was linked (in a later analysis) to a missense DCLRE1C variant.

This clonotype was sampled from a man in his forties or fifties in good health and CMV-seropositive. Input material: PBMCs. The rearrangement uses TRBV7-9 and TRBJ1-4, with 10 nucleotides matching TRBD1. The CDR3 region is CASSLVRGQGTNEKLFF. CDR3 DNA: TGTGCCAGCAGCTTAGTAAGGGGACAGGGGACTAATGAAAAACTGTTTTTT.